This T cell receptor beta chain emerged from a study of T cells after yellow fever vaccination. Overall study findings and caveats: Detected again after the booster were most primary-vaccination clones, at 96% CD4 and 88% CD8.

The CDR3 has 15 residues. Germline loops: CDR1 MNHEY, CDR2 SVGAGI. J was trimmed by 2 bases and V by 10 bases; bases with no gene match: 12. In this sample, this clonotype turned up many times. Its antigen remains unidentified. The 5'RACE template-switching step produced TCR cDNA and added a universal primer site and UMIs. Each CDR3 protein is one row after TCRdb ran MiXCR on the 5' RACE reads. The sample holds 250,000 or so distinct CDR3 sequences, about 3.5% seen once. The source material was PBMCs, sampled 15 days after the yellow fever booster vaccination. The source of this sequence is a man between 18 and 29 years old who received the YFV17D yellow fever vaccine. The V call is TRBV6-5, the J call TRBJ2-5; 8 nucleotides agree with TRBD2. DNA for the CDR3: TGTGCCACTACGAAGAGCGGGGGCCTACAAGAGACCCAGTACTTC. This gives the protein CATTKSGGLQETQYF.